The 22 T cell receptor beta chains in this list originate from one sample, sequenced in a study of T cells in localized non-small cell lung cancer. Sequencing was performed with immunoSEQ multiplex PCR; in TCRdb, only in-frame clones are kept and a portion is missing. This sample has approximately 40,000 clones, with approximately 84% found just once. Sample: peripheral blood, taken before any cancer treatment. Receptors were obtained from a man between 40 and 70 years old with stage I lung adenocarcinoma.

This chain's CDR3 is CAISESELDTQYF. The CDR3 bases are TGTGCCATCAGTGAGTCCGAACTAGATACGCAGTATTTT. The J gene is TRBJ2-3, the V gene TRBV10-3; unclear D gene. The germline gives CDR1 ENHRY, CDR2 SYGVKD. CDR3 length equals 13 residues. The V end was cut by 0 bases, the J end by 5 bases, with 6 bases between.

This clone was counted a single time. As DNA, the CDR3 is TGTGCCAGCAGCCGACTAGCGGGAGTACTCACCGGGGAGCTGTTTTTT. Its translation: CASSRLAGVLTGELFF. The V gene is TRBV2, the J gene TRBJ2-2, with 12 bases fitting TRBD2. This CDR3 comprises 16 residues. J was trimmed by 4 bases and V by 6 bases; bases with no gene match: 6. CDR1 SNHLY and CDR2 FYNNEI come from the germline V gene.

V gene TRBV4-2 combines with J gene TRBJ1-1; no definite D call. Trimming took off 5 bases at V and 5 bases at J, with 18 bases between the two ends. The CDR3 totals 15 residues. Germline CDR1 reads LGHNA; CDR2 reads YNFKEQ. The CDR3 bases are TGTGCCAGCAGCGCTCGGAGTGCCGTGGGTACTGAAGCTTTCTTT. It encodes CASSARSAVGTEAFF.

The rearrangement uses TRBV5-1 and TRBJ2-1; no clear D. Germline CDR1 is SGHRS and CDR2 is YFSETQ. CDR3 length: 17 residues. V lost 2 bases to trimming and J lost 2 bases, with 17 bases between them. The chain's CDR3 is CASSLMVRTQTYNEQFF. The DNA for the CDR3 is TGCGCCAGCAGCTTAATGGTCCGGACCCAAACCTACAATGAGCAGTTCTTC. Variable domain in full (rest from reference TRBV5-1 and TRBJ2-1): KAGVTQTPRYLIKTRGQQVTLSCSPISGHRSVSWYQQTPGQGLQFLFEYFSETQRNKGNFPGRFSGRQFSNSRSEMNVSTLELGDSALYLCASSLMVRTQTYNEQFFGPGTRLTVL.

The chain has TRBV11-2 and TRBJ2-1, with 10 bases lining up with TRBD2. The CDR3 has 15 amino acids. Germline-derived CDR1 and CDR2 are SGHAT and FQNNGV. V shed 4 bases, J shed 4 bases, and the junction held 4 bases outside the gene matches. In DNA form, the CDR3 reads TGTGCCAGCAGCTATCTAGCGGGGGAATACAATGAGCAGTTCTTC. It translates to CASSYLAGEYNEQFF.

The chain has TRBV11-3 and TRBJ2-1; D gene unclear. The V end was cut by 5 bases, the J end by 4 bases, with 9 bases between. Germline CDR1 SGHNT, CDR2 YENEEA. The CDR3 is 13 residues long. In DNA form, the CDR3 reads TGTGCCAGCAGCCGTGGGGTTTACAATGAGCAGTTCTTC. Its translation: CASSRGVYNEQFF.

The chain recombines TRBV5-1 with TRBJ2-7; TRBD2 is a possible D gene (5 bases). The CDR3 is made up of 14 amino acids. Trimming cost V 0 bases and J 1 base, with 8 bases left between them. The germline V gene encodes CDR1 SGHRS and CDR2 YFSETQ. CDR3 loop: CASSLVAKSYEQYF. CDR3 coding DNA: TGCGCCAGCAGCTTGGTAGCGAAGTCCTACGAGCAGTACTTC. The variable domain in full, with the rest retrieved from reference TRBV5-1 and TRBJ2-7, is KAGVTQTPRYLIKTRGQQVTLSCSPISGHRSVSWYQQTPGQGLQFLFEYFSETQRNKGNFPGRFSGRQFSNSRSEMNVSTLELGDSALYLCASSLVAKSYEQYFGPGTRLTVT.

CDR3 bases: TGTGCCAGCAGCGTTCATACTAGCGGTCTCACAGATACGCAGTATTTT. Amino acids: CASSVHTSGLTDTQYF. The V gene is TRBV9, the J gene TRBJ2-3; 8 bases are a match to TRBD2. V dropped 2 bases and J dropped 2; count of bases not matched to a gene: 7. CDR3 size: 16 residues. The germline gives CDR1 SGDLS, CDR2 YYNGEE.

V usage is TRBV7-2 and J usage is TRBJ2-3; D unclear. Per germline, CDR1 SGHTA and CDR2 FQGNSA. The CDR3 sequence is 13 residues long. V was shortened by 0 bases and J by 4 bases, with 5 bases between the two germline ends. CDR3 in amino acids: CASSLASPDTQYF. DNA of the CDR3: TGTGCCAGCAGCTTAGCGTCCCCAGATACGCAGTATTTT.

The chain recombines TRBV27 with TRBJ1-1, with unresolved D. Germline values: CDR1 MNHEY, CDR2 SMNVEV (reference sequence). Trimming took 2 bases from V and 1 from J, leaving 2 bases between them. This CDR3 region has 12 residues. The CDR3 DNA follows: TGTGCCAGCAGTTTAGGGAACACTGAAGCTTTCTTT. The encoded protein is CASSLGNTEAFF.

The V call is TRBV6-1, the J call TRBJ2-1; maybe TRBD1 (6 bases). The V end lost 6 bases, the J end lost 4 bases, and 10 bases lay between the germline ends. Germline V lookup: CDR1 MNHNS, CDR2 SASEGT. The CDR3 extends over 13 amino acids. DNA for the CDR3: TGTGCCAGCAGGAAGGACAGTTACAATGAGCAGTTCTTC. This sequence encodes CASRKDSYNEQFF.

The V gene is TRBV6-5, the J gene TRBJ2-7, with D tentatively TRBD2 (5 bases). CDR3 length equals 14 residues. Germline V lookup: CDR1 MNHEY, CDR2 SVGAGI. The V end was cut by 6 bases, the J end by 7 bases, with 19 bases between. The CDR3 here is CASRIAPKDAEQYF. The CDR3 DNA follows: TGTGCCAGCAGAATAGCGCCAAAAGACGCGGAGCAGTACTTC.

V is TRBV5-4 and J is TRBJ2-1; 9 bases line up with TRBD2. In germline, CDR1 is SGHNT, CDR2 YYREEE (reference sequence). V shed 6 bases and J 6 bases; nucleotides not matched to a gene: 16. The CDR3 runs 17 residues. This chain's CDR3 is CASTRELAGGPSNEQFF. The CDR3 DNA follows: TGTGCCAGCACCCGAGAACTGGCGGGAGGGCCGAGCAATGAGCAGTTCTTC.

The V call is TRBV6-6, the J call TRBJ1-1; 8 bases fit TRBD1. The CDR3 runs 11 residues. CDR1 and CDR2 from the germline V gene are MNHNY and SVGAGI (reference sequence). V was pared by 6 bases and J by 11 bases, with 5 bases of the junction left unmatched. This CDR3 is CASRDRDRAFF. The CDR3 DNA follows: TGTGCCAGCAGGGACAGGGATCGGGCTTTCTTT.

This clone was recorded a few times. The chain uses TRBV29-1 and TRBJ1-4, with D hard to call. The V and J ends lost 6 bases and 5 bases respectively, with 13 bases between them. The germline V gene has CDR1 SQVTM and CDR2 ANQGSEA. CDR3 length equals 13 residues. CDR3 amino acids: CSVQTEKNEKLFF. As DNA, the CDR3 is TGCAGCGTCCAGACCGAGAAGAATGAAAAACTGTTTTTT.

The V gene is TRBV28, the J gene TRBJ2-7; 12 bases fit TRBD2. With V trimmed by 5 bases and J by 5 bases, 4 bases remained unmatched. The CDR3 contains 14 residues. Germline loops: CDR1 MDHEN, CDR2 SYDVKM. DNA for the CDR3: TGTGCCAGCAGTATGACTAGCGGGAGCCACGAGCAGTACTTC. Encoded protein: CASSMTSGSHEQYF.

The chain recombines TRBV9 with TRBJ1-4; D gene unclear. The CDR3 has 16 amino acids. V was trimmed by 0 bases and J by 5 bases, leaving 14 bases between them. From germline, CDR1 is SGDLS and CDR2 YYNGEE. CDR3 in DNA: TGTGCCAGCAGCGTAGACCCAGAGGGATCCAATGAAAAACTGTTTTTT. Translated: CASSVDPEGSNEKLFF. The complete variable domain, with remaining parts taken from reference TRBV9 and TRBJ1-4, reads DSGVTQTPKHLITATGQRVTLRCSPRSGDLSVYWYQQSLDQGLQFLIQYYNGEERAKGNILERFSAQQFPDLHSELNLSSLELGDSALYFCASSVDPEGSNEKLFFGSGTQLSVL.

In this sample, this clone turned up a few times. The J gene is TRBJ2-7, the V gene TRBV7-2, with D maybe TRBD2 (6 bases). Germline V gene lookup returns CDR1 SGHTA and CDR2 FQGNSA. The CDR3 has 13 residues. The V end was cut by 5 bases, the J end by 5 bases, with 13 bases between. The CDR3 region is CASSVIGTHEQYF. The DNA for the CDR3 is TGTGCCAGCAGCGTCATCGGGACTCACGAGCAGTACTTC.

The sample holds a few counts of this clone. CDR3 protein: CASSEYNEQFF. In nucleotides, the CDR3 is TGTGCCAGCAGTGAGTACAATGAGCAGTTCTTC. The chain combines TRBV2 with TRBJ2-1; no clear D gene. The CDR3 loop spans 11 amino acids. Per the germline V gene, CDR1 is SNHLY and CDR2 is FYNNEI. The germline V and J ends were trimmed by 3 bases and 4 bases, with 1 base remaining between them.

The J gene is TRBJ1-5, the V gene TRBV2; 8 bases agree with TRBD1. Germline V gene data show CDR1 as SNHLY and CDR2 as FYNNEI. This CDR3 is 14 amino acids long. V shed 6 bases and J 2 bases; nucleotides not matched to a gene: 3. CDR3 in DNA: TGTGCCAGCAGCGCGACAGGGGGCAATCAGCCCCAGCATTTT. The encoded protein is CASSATGGNQPQHF.

The V gene is TRBV7-6, the J gene TRBJ2-1; 9 bases align to TRBD2. The CDR3 is 15 residues long. Trimming took 1 base from V and 6 from J; bases not matched to a gene: 4. The germline CDR1 and CDR2 sequences are SGHVS and FNYEAQ. CDR3 sequence reads: CASSLEVSGSNEQFF. As DNA, the CDR3 is TGTGCCAGCAGCTTAGAGGTTAGCGGGAGCAATGAGCAGTTCTTC. The full variable domain, with the rest looked up from reference TRBV7-6 and TRBJ2-1, is GAGVSQSPRYKVTKRGQDVALRCDPISGHVSLYWYRQALGQGPEFLTYFNYEAQQDKSGLPNDRFSAERPEGSISTLTIQRTEQRDSAMYRCASSLEVSGSNEQFFGPGTRLTVL.

This chain connects TRBV28 to TRBJ1-5; possible D gene TRBD1, 6 bases. This CDR3 has 12 amino acids. Germline V lookup: CDR1 MDHEN, CDR2 SYDVKM. Trimming left V 4 bases short and J 7 bases short, with 8 bases between. The CDR3 coding sequence is TGTGCCAGCAGTTCCCAGGGGCAGCCCCAGCATTTT. Its translation is CASSSQGQPQHF.